The 7 T cell receptor beta chains below were found in one sample sequenced in a study of OX40 agonist ivuxolimab in advanced cancers. Clones were read by immunoSEQ multiplex PCR, and TCRdb kept only the in-frame ones, dropping some. The sample has 50,000 to 65,000 clones, roughly four fifths seen once. Sequenced material: CD4+ or CD8+ T cells sorted from blood, taken in a trial of the OX40 agonist ivuxolimab. The source of these receptors is an adult with an advanced solid tumor such as melanoma, head and neck, liver or kidney cancer.

The chain has TRBV23-1 and TRBJ2-5; TRBD1 matches at 10 bases. TRBV23-1 is flagged as an ORF with uncertain function. The ends lost 2 bases at V and 4 bases at J; junction bases unmatched: 19. CDR3 length: 20 amino acids. The CDR3 is CASSQVPGQGKEKILETQYF. For the CDR3, the DNA is TGCGCCAGCAGTCAAGTACCGGGACAGGGGAAGGAAAAAATTTTAGAGACCCAGTACTTC.

Only one count was recorded for this clone. The chain recombines TRBV7-2 with TRBJ2-3, with D possibly called TRBD1 or TRBD2 (7 bases each). V lost 5 bases and J lost 8, with 14 bases in between. Germline V gene lookup returns CDR1 SGHTA and CDR2 FQGNSA. There are 13 residues in the CDR3. CDR3 residues: CASSRQGGGTQYF. DNA for the CDR3: TGTGCCAGCAGCCGACAGGGCGGGGGTACGCAGTATTTT.

The chain has TRBV5-1 and TRBJ1-1; the D is unclear. This CDR3 is 13 amino acids long. The germline V gene encodes CDR1 SGHRS and CDR2 YFSETQ. V lost 0 bases, J lost 8 bases, and 11 bases lay in between. The CDR3 DNA reads TGCGCCAGCAGCTTGGCAGAGGCCGGAGAAGCTTTCTTT. Protein sequence: CASSLAEAGEAFF.

This sequence joins TRBV5-6 and TRBJ1-2, with D perhaps TRBD1 (6 bases). Per the germline V gene, CDR1 is SGHDT and CDR2 is YYEEEE. This CDR3 is built from 14 residues. Deletions cut 3 bases from V and 7 bases from J, with 16 bases between. CDR3 nucleotides: TGTGCCAGCAGCTCCAGACAGGCGGCTAGTGGCTACACCTTC. This translates into CASSSRQAASGYTF.

The chain uses TRBV18 and TRBJ2-3; TRBD1 might be the D (5 bases). This CDR3 region has 14 residues. CDR1 KGHSH and CDR2 LQKENI come from the germline V gene. Trimming took 3 bases from V and 8 from J, leaving 15 bases between them. CDR3 residues: CASSPAREVGTQYF. In DNA, the CDR3 is TGTGCCAGCTCACCTGCCAGGGAAGTCGGTACGCAGTATTTT.

The chain couples TRBV7-2 to TRBJ2-2; no definite D call. The V end was cut by 5 bases, the J end by 0 bases, with 10 bases between. CDR1 SGHTA and CDR2 FQGNSA come from the germline V gene. CDR3 size: 15 residues. The CDR3, as DNA: TGTGCCAGCAGCCTAAGATCACCGAACACCGGGGAGCTGTTTTTT. It translates to CASSLRSPNTGELFF.

The chain has TRBV15 and TRBJ2-3; D is ambiguous. There are 14 residues in the CDR3. The germline gives CDR1 LNHNV, CDR2 YYDKDF (reference sequence). V was clipped by 0 bases and J by 6 bases, with 10 bases between them. In DNA form, the CDR3 reads TGTGCCACCAGCAGAGATTTTGGGCCGGATACGCAGTATTTT. Amino acids: CATSRDFGPDTQYF.